One and the same sample provided the 10 T cell receptor beta chains below, sequenced in a study of T cell repertoires in cytomegalovirus infection. TCRdb ran MiXCR on the reads and lists one entry per CDR3 protein. The sample has under 150,000 distinct CDR3 sequences; approximately 9.2% are singletons. The sample taken for sequencing was PBMCs. These receptors were taken from a human donor in good health (CMV status not recorded). Some clones in this sample may be carry-over from other donors' samples.

This clonotype has at least ten counts. The CDR3, as DNA: TGTGCTCGGGCGCTTAAGGGGTGGACCTTCTCCTATAATTCACCCCTCCACTTT. Translation gives CARALKGWTFSYNSPLHF. The chain employs TRBV25-1 and TRBJ1-6; a weak D match, TRBD1 (5 bases). Germline V gives CDR1 MGHDK, CDR2 SYGVNS. The CDR3 sequence is 18 residues long.

This clonotype has only a few counts. The genes are TRBV7-6 and TRBJ1-4; D call uncertain. The germline V gene has CDR1 SGHVS and CDR2 FNYEAQ. The V and J ends lost 5 bases and 6 bases respectively, with 22 bases between them. The CDR3 sequence is 17 residues long. CDR3 amino acids: CASSPRAVSSYHEKLFF. CDR3 coding DNA: TGTGCCAGCAGCCCCCGGGCGGTTTCTTCTTATCATGAAAAACTGTTTTTT.

This clonotype showed up many times. The chain joins TRBV7-9 to TRBJ2-1; 10 nucleotides match TRBD1. The V gene's germline CDR1 is SEHNR and CDR2 FQNEAQ (reference sequence). The CDR3 consists of 15 residues. V was clipped by 0 bases and J by 7 bases; unmatched bases: 3. CDR3 sequence reads: CASSLAKGQGNEQFF. CDR3 sequence (DNA): TGTGCCAGCAGCTTAGCGAAGGGACAGGGGAATGAGCAGTTCTTC.

This clonotype was counted at least ten times. The V and J genes are TRBV7-2 and TRBJ1-5; D is possibly TRBD1 (6 bases). There are 16 residues in the CDR3. Germline-derived CDR1 and CDR2 are SGHTA and FQGNSA. V shed 2 bases and J shed 1 base, with 12 bases lying between them. CDR3: CASSLTSGASNQPQHF. CDR3 nucleotides: TGTGCCAGCAGCTTAACGTCGGGGGCGAGCAATCAGCCCCAGCATTTT.

This clonotype appeared many times. This chain links TRBV28 with TRBJ1-2; 9 nucleotides match TRBD1. There are 12 residues in the CDR3. Germline V CDR1 and CDR2: MDHEN, SYDVKM. The V segment lost 6 bases and the J segment 5 bases; nucleotides outside the gene matches: 1. CDR3 residues: CASRQGAYGYTF. The CDR3 DNA sequence: TGTGCCAGCAGACAGGGGGCGTATGGCTACACCTTC.

This clonotype is medium-sized (0.01 to 0.1%) in the sample. The rearrangement joins TRBV7-2 to TRBJ2-3, with a tentative D call TRBD1 (6 bases). The CDR3 loop spans 15 amino acids. Germline V CDR1 and CDR2: SGHTA, FQGNSA. V lost 5 bases and J lost 5, with 17 bases in between. The CDR3 sequence: CASSGRWGLEDTQYF. In DNA, the CDR3 is TGTGCCAGCAGCGGGAGATGGGGGCTTGAAGATACGCAGTATTTT. The complete variable domain, with remaining parts taken from reference TRBV7-2 and TRBJ2-3, reads GAGVSQSPSNKVTEKGKDVELRCDPISGHTALYWYRQSLGQGLEFLIYFQGNSAPDKSGLPSDRFSAERTGGSVSTLTIQRTQQEDSAVYLCASSGRWGLEDTQYFGPGTRLTVL.

This clonotype has a count of ten or more. This chain uses TRBV11-2 with TRBJ2-4; D remains ambiguous. The V gene lost 5 bases and the J gene lost 0 bases, with 11 bases spanning the gap. Per the germline V gene, CDR1 is SGHAT and CDR2 is FQNNGV. This CDR3 region has 15 residues. The CDR3 region is CASSPSALAKNIQYF. The CDR3, as DNA: TGTGCCAGCAGCCCCTCAGCCTTAGCCAAAAACATTCAGTACTTC.

This clonotype was recorded at least ten times. The genes are TRBV7-2 and TRBJ2-3; no firm D call. V lost 4 bases to trimming and J lost 3 bases, with 11 bases between them. The germline V gene encodes CDR1 SGHTA and CDR2 FQGNSA. CDR3 length equals 14 residues. The CDR3 DNA reads TGTGCCAGCAGCTATAAGCCTTGGACAGATACGCAGTATTTT. Amino acid sequence: CASSYKPWTDTQYF.

The sample holds many counts of this clonotype. The genes are TRBV7-2 and TRBJ2-7, with unresolved D. This CDR3 contains 16 residues. Per germline, CDR1 SGHTA and CDR2 FQGNSA. The ends were cut back, 1 base at V and 3 bases at J, with 16 bases in the middle. In DNA, the CDR3 is TGTGCCAGCAGCTTAGATTCCGGGCAGTTCGGCTACGAGCAGTACTTC. Translated: CASSLDSGQFGYEQYF.

Many counts were recorded for this clonotype. In DNA, the CDR3 is TGTGCCACCAGCCAGCCGGTGGCCCTCGGGGAGCAGTACTTC. The encoded protein is CATSQPVALGEQYF. The chain uses TRBV15 and TRBJ2-7; D ambiguous. The V and J ends lost 5 bases and 7 bases respectively, with 18 bases between them. CDR3 length: 14 residues. Germline assignment: CDR1 LNHNV and CDR2 YYDKDF (reference sequence).